The following is a T cell receptor beta chain sequence with its context. The antigen is undetermined. The data stem from a study of cytomegalovirus exposure and HLA in healthy donors. Study at large: Genetic ancestry analysis placed approximately 80% of the approximately 390 donors that were genotyped in the Caucasian-associated cluster.

Everyone who donated was a healthy bone marrow donor. Points from the study as a whole: A later analysis linked around 15,000 TCR beta sequences to HLA alleles at 0.05 false discovery rate. A few chains tied to CMV proved CMV antigen-specific in vitro.

PCR was performed using 60 Vbeta and 13 Jbeta primers. Generated by immunoSEQ multiplex PCR, the TCRdb table keeps only in-frame clones and is missing some. This table has roughly 180,000 clones, around 75% appearing once. Sample: PBMCs. The TCR was taken from a female donor in good health and CMV-seronegative.

The CDR3, as DNA: TGTGCCAGCAGCGGCCGGACTAGCGACCACGAGCAGTACTTC. This codes for CASSGRTSDHEQYF. This chain joins TRBV9 and TRBJ2-7; TRBD2 aligns across 9 bases. The CDR3 has 14 amino acids. Germline V gives CDR1 SGDLS, CDR2 YYNGEE. With V trimmed by 3 bases and J by 5 bases, 6 bases remained unmatched.